The rows below give T cell receptor beta chains drawn from one sample of a study of Graves' ophthalmopathy and Graves' hyperthyroidism. Via MiXCR, TCRdb re-called the multiplex PCR reads, giving one row per CDR3 protein. Among around 1.1 million distinct CDR3 sequences listed, 36% were seen once. The source material was peripheral blood or thyroid tissue (not recorded which). These receptors were taken from an adult man with Graves' hyperthyroidism. Each CDR3 is given with its conserved first and last residue. D genes are given only for firm matches. Not every row has a clone size; where given, it reads once, few, many or a size class.

D	V	size	J	DNA	CDR3
NA	TRBV2	few	TRBJ1-3	TGTGCCAGCGCCGGCGGAAACACCATATATTTT	CASAGGNTIYF
NA	TRBV29-1	many	TRBJ2-7	TGCAGCGTTCAGAAGACTAGCTCCTACGAGCAGTACTTC	CSVQKTSSYEQYF
TRBD1	TRBV15	NA	TRBJ1-1	TGTGCCACCAGCAGAGGGGAAGGACAGGGGGACTCGGAAGCTTTCTTT	CATSRGEGQGDSEAFF
NA	TRBV6-4	few	TRBJ1-4	TGTGCCAGCAGCGCAGGGGATTCAACTAATGAAAAACTGTTTTTT	CASSAGDSTNEKLFF
TRBD1	TRBV29-1	NA	TRBJ2-7	TGCAGCGTTGAAGGGGGGACAGGCACCTACGAGCAGTACTTC	CSVEGGTGTYEQYF
TRBD1	TRBV29-1	few	TRBJ1-2	TGCAGCGTTGAAGATCCGGGGACAGGAGGCTACACCTTC	CSVEDPGTGGYTF
NA	TRBV7-3	many	TRBJ2-7	TGTGCCAGCAGCCCCAGGGGGGGGGACGAGCAGTACTTC	CASSPRGGDEQYF
TRBD1	TRBV2	NA	TRBJ1-1	TGTGCCAGCACCCCAGGGGGCGCTTTCTTT	CASTPGGAFF
NA	TRBV13	NA	TRBJ1-4	TGTGCCAGCAGCCCCTCGACCCGCTCTTACAATGAAAAACTGTTTTTT	CASSPSTRSYNEKLFF
TRBD1	TRBV29-1	many	TRBJ1-5	TGCAGCGCCGAGACAGGGGGCGGTCAGCCCCAGCATTTT	CSAETGGGQPQHF
TRBD1	TRBV20-1	NA	TRBJ1-1	TGCAGTGCTTTTCAGGGGGACACTGAAGCTTTCTTT	CSAFQGDTEAFF
NA	TRBV6-5	few	TRBJ1-1	TGTGCCAGCAGTCACGGGACGGCCACTGAAGCTTTCTTT	CASSHGTATEAFF
NA	TRBV29-1	many	TRBJ2-2	TGCAGCGTTAGGTCGGACAAAAACACCGGGGAGCTGTTTTTT	CSVRSDKNTGELFF
NA	TRBV12-3/TRBV12-4	many	TRBJ1-4	TGTGCCAGCAGTATCGGAGGGACTGAAAAACTGTTTTTT	CASSIGGTEKLFF
NA	TRBV4-3	NA	TRBJ2-2	TGCGCCAGCAGCCAAGTTCCGGGACGCCACACCGGGGAGCTGTTTTTT	CASSQVPGRHTGELFF
NA	TRBV7-2	many	TRBJ1-5	TGTGCCAGCAGCTTAGCGCCGGGGGTTTGGAATCAGCCCCAGCATTTT	CASSLAPGVWNQPQHF
NA	TRBV4-3	few	TRBJ1-4	TGCGCCAGCAGCCAAAGTTGGTCCCAGGAAAAACTGTTTTTT	CASSQSWSQEKLFF
TRBD1	TRBV30	few	TRBJ2-5	TGTGCCTGGAGTGGAGGGACAGGGGTTCCGGGCCAAGAGACCCAGTACTTC	CAWSGGTGVPGQETQYF
TRBD1	TRBV6-5	NA	TRBJ1-4	TGTGCCAGCAGTTTGACAGGGGGGTATGCAACTAATGAAAAACTGTTTTTT	CASSLTGGYATNEKLFF
NA	TRBV19	NA	TRBJ1-2	TGTGCCAGTAGTATGCGGGCGGACAGTAACTATGGCTACACCTTC	CASSMRADSNYGYTF
NA	TRBV7-6	many	TRBJ1-2	TGTGCCAGCAGCCCAGGGCCTGTCTATGGCTACACCTTC	CASSPGPVYGYTF
TRBD1	TRBV5-1	many	TRBJ1-2	TGCGCCAGCAGCTTGGTACAGGGGATTTATGGCTACACCTTC	CASSLVQGIYGYTF
TRBD1	TRBV7-2	few	TRBJ2-2	TGTGCCAGCAGCTTAGTGGGACAGGGAACCGGGGAGCTGTTTTTT	CASSLVGQGTGELFF
NA	TRBV6-5	NA	TRBJ1-3	TGTGCCAGCGGATTCTACTCTGGAAACACCATATATTTT	CASGFYSGNTIYF
TRBD1	TRBV2	NA	TRBJ1-6	TGTGCCAGCACCTTAGGAGGGACAGGGGCTTCACCCCTCCACTTT	CASTLGGTGASPLHF
NA	TRBV19	many	TRBJ1-2	TGTGCCAGTAGAGCTACCTTTGGTGGCTACACCTTC	CASRATFGGYTF
TRBD1	TRBV7-9	NA	TRBJ2-7	TGTGCCAGCAGCTTAAGAGGGGGACAGGGGGCAGGCGAGCAGTACTTC	CASSLRGGQGAGEQYF
TRBD1	TRBV9	many	TRBJ2-5	TGTGCCAGCAGCCGCCCCAGTGGGACAGGGCAAGTTCAAGAGACCCAGTACTTC	CASSRPSGTGQVQETQYF
NA	TRBV20-1	few	TRBJ2-7	TGCAGTGCACCCTTCGGAGGGGACAGTGCCTACGAGCAGTACTTC	CSAPFGGDSAYEQYF
NA	TRBV5-1	NA	TRBJ2-7	TGTGCCAGCAGCCAAGAGAGCAGGTACGAGCAGTACTTC	CASSQESRYEQYF
NA	TRBV18	few	TRBJ2-2	TGTGCCAGCTCACCACTTGATTCCGGAGGCGCCGGGGAGCTGTTTTTT	CASSPLDSGGAGELFF
NA	TRBV7-9	NA	TRBJ1-1	TGCGCCAGCAGCCAAGATGCCCAGGCACCGGTGAACACTGAAGCTTTCTTT	CASSQDAQAPVNTEAFF
NA	TRBV7-9	NA	TRBJ2-3	TGTGCCAGCAGCCCCGGGACGCCGGAACCTACGCAGTATTTT	CASSPGTPEPTQYF
NA	TRBV15	many	TRBJ2-7	TGTGCCACCAGCAGAATATCCGCAGGGGCCTACGAGCAGTACTTC	CATSRISAGAYEQYF
NA	TRBV7-9	many	TRBJ2-6	TGTGCCAGCAGCTATACATACAGGGTAGGATTGACTTCCGTCCTGACTTTC	CASSYTYRVGLTSVLTF
NA	TRBV6-5	NA	TRBJ1-4	TGTGCCAGCAGAGAATCAGGACCCGGTGAAAAACTGTTTTTT	CASRESGPGEKLFF
TRBD2	TRBV4-3	NA	TRBJ2-3	TGCGCCAGCAGCCAAGATTTTGGCGGGAGGCCAGATACGCAGTATTTT	CASSQDFGGRPDTQYF
TRBD2	TRBV7-2	NA	TRBJ2-7	TGTGCCAGCAGCCCCGGGACTAGCGAGCAGTACTTC	CASSPGTSEQYF
TRBD1	TRBV9	many	TRBJ2-5	TGTGCCAGCAGCGTAGGGGGGACAGGACTAGAGACCCAGTACTTC	CASSVGGTGLETQYF
NA	TRBV6-2/TRBV6-3	few	TRBJ2-2	TGTGCCAGCAGCCAGCTATACAGGGACACCGGGGAGCTGTTTTTT	CASSQLYRDTGELFF
NA	TRBV6-5	few	TRBJ2-7	TGTGCCAGCCAACTTGACAGGACCTACGAGCAGTACTTC	CASQLDRTYEQYF
TRBD1	TRBV12-3/TRBV12-4	few	TRBJ1-5	TGTGCCAGCTCACCCTCGATCAGGGGGAGCAATCAGCCCCAGCATTTT	CASSPSIRGSNQPQHF
NA	TRBV5-6	few	TRBJ1-1	TGTGCCAGCAGCTTCAGAGGTTTAATGAACACTGAAGCTTTCTTT	CASSFRGLMNTEAFF
NA	TRBV2	few	TRBJ2-5	TGTGCCATCAGGGACTCAAAGGGGGACCAAGAGACCCAGTACTTC	CAIRDSKGDQETQYF
TRBD1	TRBV7-8	NA	TRBJ1-4	TGTGCCAGCAGCTTGGTCGAGGACAGGGCAACTAATGAAAAACTGTTTTTT	CASSLVEDRATNEKLFF
NA	TRBV7-6	NA	TRBJ2-3	TGTGCCAGCAGCTTAGCTCGTAGGAGGGGAGATACGCAGTATTTT	CASSLARRRGDTQYF
NA	TRBV30	few	TRBJ1-2	TGTGCCTGGAGTGTACGGGGTGTTGGCTACACCTTC	CAWSVRGVGYTF
NA	TRBV10-2	many	TRBJ2-5	TGCGCCAGCAGTCCACTCGGGGGGCTAGAGACCCAGTACTTC	CASSPLGGLETQYF
NA	TRBV5-1	many	TRBJ2-5	TGCGCCAGCAGCTCCTGGGGGGTGGAGACCCAGTACTTC	CASSSWGVETQYF
TRBD1	TRBV10-3	few	TRBJ2-6	TGTGCCAGCAGTGTTAGTCGAGGACAGGGGGCCGGGGCCAACGTCCTGACTTTC	CASSVSRGQGAGANVLTF
TRBD1	TRBV29-1	NA	TRBJ1-2	TGCAGCGTCTATACAGGAGGGGGCGATGGCTACACCTTC	CSVYTGGGDGYTF
NA	TRBV10-3	NA	TRBJ1-1	TGTGCCATCAGTTACGGAACAGGGAATGCTGAAGCTTTCTTT	CAISYGTGNAEAFF